Listed below are T cell receptor beta chains from one sample, sequenced in a study of blood T cell repertoires in COVID-19. The repertoire was sequenced with immunoSEQ multiplex PCR; TCRdb's copy has only in-frame clones and lacks some. Here the sample spans about 260,000 clones, 80% to 90% being singletons. Sequenced sample: peripheral blood. The receptors originated from a woman in her forties who had recovered from COVID-19. The CDR3 runs from the conserved cysteine through the conserved F or W. D genes are given only for firm matches. Clone size is given for some rows only: seen once, a few or many times, or a class if the clone is expanded.

J gene: TRBJ2-7; CDR3 length: 14; D gene: -; V gene: TRBV3-1/TRBV3-2; clone size: -; CDR3 protein: CASSQETSPSVQYF; CDR3 DNA: TGTGCCAGCAGCCAGGAAACTAGTCCCAGTGTGCAGTACTTC
J gene: TRBJ2-7; CDR3 length: 15; D gene: -; V gene: TRBV30; clone size: -; CDR3 protein: CAWRRDHGPPYEQYF; CDR3 DNA: TGTGCCTGGAGACGGGATCACGGACCTCCCTACGAGCAGTACTTC
J gene: TRBJ1-6; CDR3 length: 16; D gene: TRBD1; V gene: TRBV4-3; clone size: -; CDR3 protein: CASSQEYRGGNSPLHF; CDR3 DNA: TGCGCCAGCAGCCAGGAGTACAGGGGGGGTAATTCACCCCTCCACTTT
J gene: TRBJ2-3; CDR3 length: 15; D gene: -; V gene: TRBV7-8; clone size: -; CDR3 protein: CASSSPSGGKDTQYF; CDR3 DNA: TGTGCCAGCAGCTCACCTTCGGGGGGCAAAGATACGCAGTATTTT
J gene: TRBJ2-7; CDR3 length: 15; D gene: TRBD2; V gene: TRBV29-1; clone size: -; CDR3 protein: CSVEDSGARAREQYF; CDR3 DNA: TGCAGCGTTGAAGATAGCGGGGCCCGGGCAAGGGAGCAGTACTTC
J gene: TRBJ1-5; CDR3 length: 14; D gene: -; V gene: TRBV2; clone size: once; CDR3 protein: CASSEPNSWQPQHF; CDR3 DNA: TGTGCCAGCAGTGAGCCTAACAGTTGGCAGCCCCAGCATTTT
J gene: TRBJ2-5; CDR3 length: 16; D gene: TRBD2; V gene: TRBV7-9; clone size: once; CDR3 protein: CASSLVTSGGKETQYF; CDR3 DNA: TGTGCCAGCAGCTTAGTTACTAGCGGGGGGAAAGAGACCCAGTACTTC
J gene: TRBJ1-4; CDR3 length: 13; D gene: -; V gene: TRBV7-9; clone size: -; CDR3 protein: CASSRFMEEKLFF; CDR3 DNA: TGTGCCAGCAGCCGGTTCATGGAGGAAAAACTGTTTTTT
J gene: TRBJ1-1; CDR3 length: 17; D gene: -; V gene: TRBV9; clone size: -; CDR3 protein: CASSPRGVTARNTEAFF; CDR3 DNA: TGTGCCAGCAGCCCCCGGGGGGTGACAGCCCGGAACACTGAAGCTTTCTTT
J gene: TRBJ1-1; CDR3 length: 15; D gene: -; V gene: TRBV7-2; clone size: -; CDR3 protein: CASSPIEGVGPEAFF; CDR3 DNA: TGTGCCAGCAGCCCCATCGAGGGGGTGGGCCCTGAAGCTTTCTTT
J gene: TRBJ2-1; CDR3 length: 13; D gene: -; V gene: TRBV12-3/TRBV12-4; clone size: -; CDR3 protein: CASSLVLGAEQFF; CDR3 DNA: TGTGCCAGCAGTTTAGTCCTAGGCGCTGAGCAGTTCTTC
J gene: TRBJ1-1; CDR3 length: 13; D gene: -; V gene: TRBV2; clone size: -; CDR3 protein: CACSIERNTEAFF; CDR3 DNA: TGTGCCTGCTCAATTGAGCGGAACACTGAAGCTTTCTTT
J gene: TRBJ1-3; CDR3 length: 13; D gene: -; V gene: TRBV6-5; clone size: -; CDR3 protein: CASRLSSGNTIYF; CDR3 DNA: TGTGCCAGCAGACTTAGCTCTGGAAACACCATATATTTT
J gene: TRBJ2-5; CDR3 length: 15; D gene: -; V gene: TRBV18; clone size: -; CDR3 protein: CASSPPGRGGETQYF; CDR3 DNA: TGTGCCAGCTCACCACCAGGAAGGGGGGGAGAGACCCAGTACTTC
J gene: TRBJ1-2; CDR3 length: 17; D gene: -; V gene: TRBV9; clone size: -; CDR3 protein: CASSVAYVGRGAYGYTF; CDR3 DNA: TGTGCCAGCAGCGTAGCTTATGTTGGACGGGGGGCCTATGGCTACACCTTC
J gene: TRBJ2-7; CDR3 length: 14; D gene: TRBD1; V gene: TRBV25-1; clone size: -; CDR3 protein: CASSDFQGDYEQYF; CDR3 DNA: TGTGCCAGCAGTGATTTCCAGGGGGACTACGAGCAGTACTTC
J gene: TRBJ1-6; CDR3 length: 15; D gene: -; V gene: TRBV7-9; clone size: -; CDR3 protein: CASSSRFEYNSPLHF; CDR3 DNA: TGTGCCAGCAGCTCCCGGTTTGAATATAATTCACCCCTCCACTTT
J gene: TRBJ2-3; CDR3 length: 16; D gene: -; V gene: TRBV18; clone size: once; CDR3 protein: CASSPPGSGGTDTQYF; CDR3 DNA: TGTGCCAGCTCACCACCGGGCTCGGGGGGCACAGATACGCAGTATTTT
J gene: TRBJ1-2; CDR3 length: 15; D gene: -; V gene: TRBV19; clone size: -; CDR3 protein: CASSIKQGFNYGYTF; CDR3 DNA: TGTGCCAGTAGTATAAAACAGGGATTTAACTATGGCTACACCTTC
J gene: TRBJ2-2; CDR3 length: 24; D gene: -; V gene: TRBV21-1; clone size: -; CDR3 protein: CASSNLPFVNRDRRAKAKSGQLFF; CDR3 DNA: TGTGCCAGCAGCAATCTTCCTTTCGTAAATAGGGACAGGAGGGCGAAGGCCAAATCGGGGCAGCTGTTTTTT
J gene: TRBJ1-1; CDR3 length: 14; D gene: -; V gene: TRBV2; clone size: -; CDR3 protein: CASSGDIMNTEAFF; CDR3 DNA: TGTGCCAGCTCAGGGGATATCATGAACACTGAAGCTTTCTTT
J gene: TRBJ2-3; CDR3 length: 16; D gene: TRBD2; V gene: TRBV9; clone size: -; CDR3 protein: CASSRLAGISTDTQYF; CDR3 DNA: TGTGCCAGCAGCCGACTAGCGGGGATATCCACAGATACGCAGTATTTT
J gene: TRBJ2-5; CDR3 length: 14; D gene: -; V gene: TRBV3-1/TRBV3-2; clone size: -; CDR3 protein: CASSQGPGEETQYF; CDR3 DNA: TGTGCCAGCAGCCAAGGCCCCGGGGAAGAGACCCAGTACTTC
J gene: TRBJ2-7; CDR3 length: 15; D gene: -; V gene: TRBV5-1; clone size: -; CDR3 protein: CASSLGASRPYEQYF; CDR3 DNA: TGCGCCAGCAGCTTGGGGGCCTCCCGTCCCTACGAGCAGTACTTC
J gene: TRBJ1-1; CDR3 length: 14; D gene: -; V gene: TRBV19; clone size: -; CDR3 protein: CASRLRGGNTEAFF; CDR3 DNA: TGTGCCAGTAGACTGAGGGGGGGGAACACTGAAGCTTTCTTT
J gene: TRBJ2-3; CDR3 length: 16; D gene: TRBD1; V gene: TRBV3-1/TRBV3-2; clone size: -; CDR3 protein: CASSQEDQGEGNTQYF; CDR3 DNA: TGTGCCAGCAGCCAAGAAGACCAGGGGGAAGGTAATACGCAGTATTTT